A single sample is the source of the 9 T cell receptor beta chains below, sequenced in a study of T cell responses to AZD1222 COVID-19 vaccine. The repertoire was sequenced with immunoSEQ multiplex PCR; TCRdb's copy has only in-frame clones and lacks some. Of 100,000 to 150,000 clones listed, approximately 91% are singletons. Sequenced here: peripheral blood, sampled 28 days after the second AZD1222 dose. Every receptor here comes from an adult who received the AZD1222 COVID-19 vaccine.

The J gene is TRBJ1-1, the V gene TRBV6-1; no reliable D call. The CDR3 covers 13 residues. CDR1 is MNHNS, CDR2 SASEGT, per germline. V gave up 2 bases and J gave up 4 bases, with 8 bases separating them. The chain's CDR3 is CASSEFRPTEAFF. The DNA of the CDR3 is TGTGCCAGCAGTGAATTCAGACCCACTGAAGCTTTCTTT.

This rearrangement joins TRBV6-4 to TRBJ1-1; no clear D gene. The CDR3 extends over 19 amino acids. Germline assignment: CDR1 MRHNA and CDR2 SNTAGT. The V end lost 2 bases, the J end lost 0 bases, and 22 bases lay between the germline ends. DNA for the CDR3: TGTGCCAGCAGTGACCCGCCCAAGGCTCCCCAGCTGGTGAACACTGAAGCTTTCTTT. This translates into CASSDPPKAPQLVNTEAFF.

The chain carries TRBV7-3 and TRBJ1-1, with 7 positions matching TRBD1. The CDR3 runs 14 residues. Germline V CDR1 and CDR2: SGHTA, FQGTGA. Trimming took 2 bases from V and 4 from J; bases not matched to a gene: 4. CDR3 amino acids: CASSLQGGSTEAFF. CDR3 in DNA: TGTGCCAGCAGCTTACAGGGGGGAAGCACTGAAGCTTTCTTT.

This clone was found once. This chain links TRBV18 with TRBJ1-3; D might be TRBD1 (6 bases). Germline values: CDR1 KGHSH, CDR2 LQKENI. The CDR3 loop spans 17 amino acids. Trimming shortened V by 3 bases and J by 0 bases, and 15 bases separated the two germline ends. The chain's CDR3 is CASSPLQGHSSGNTIYF. CDR3 DNA: TGTGCCAGCTCACCGCTTCAGGGACACAGCTCTGGAAACACCATATATTTT.

The rearrangement links TRBV5-1 to TRBJ2-1; D perhaps matches TRBD1 (5 bases). This CDR3 region has 14 residues. CDR1 is SGHRS, CDR2 YFSETQ, per germline. Trimming took 2 bases from V and 4 from J, leaving 10 bases between them. Here the CDR3 DNA reads TGCGCCAGCAGCTTAATAACAGGATACAATGAGCAGTTCTTC. Translating gives CASSLITGYNEQFF.

CDR3 bases: TGTGCCAGCAGCCGGGGGTTTCGGGAGACCCAGTACTTC. Its translation is CASSRGFRETQYF. This sequence joins TRBV11-3 and TRBJ2-5; tentative D call: TRBD2 (6 bases). Germline V lookup: CDR1 SGHNT, CDR2 YENEEA. V was pared by 5 bases and J by 5 bases, with 12 bases between. The CDR3 spans 13 residues.

In its sample, this clone was seen once. This chain connects TRBV27 to TRBJ2-7, with D hard to call. Trimming took off 5 bases at V and 0 bases at J, with 11 bases between the two ends. Germline V gene sequence: CDR1 MNHEY, CDR2 SMNVEV (reference sequence). The CDR3 extends over 14 amino acids. The CDR3 loop reads CASSRIADSYEQYV. DNA for the CDR3: TGTGCCAGCAGTCGAATCGCAGACTCCTACGAGCAGTACGTC.

The genes are TRBV11-1 and TRBJ2-3, with D perhaps matching TRBD1 or TRBD2 (5 bases each). CDR3 length equals 14 residues. Germline assignment: CDR1 SGHAT and CDR2 FQDESV (reference sequence). The germline V and J ends were trimmed by 1 base and 1 base, with 6 bases remaining between them. In DNA, the CDR3 is TGTGCCAGCAGCTTAGTGGGACGCACAGATACGCAGTATTTT. Translating it yields CASSLVGRTDTQYF.

The rearrangement links TRBV11-2 to TRBJ2-5, with a tentative D call TRBD2 (5 bases). The V end was cut by 3 bases, the J end by 2 bases, with 19 bases between. The CDR3 has 17 residues. Germline loops: CDR1 SGHAT, CDR2 FQNNGV. The chain's CDR3 is CASSLIKSSGEQETQYF. In nucleotides, the CDR3 is TGTGCCAGCAGCTTGATCAAGTCGAGCGGAGAACAAGAGACCCAGTACTTC.